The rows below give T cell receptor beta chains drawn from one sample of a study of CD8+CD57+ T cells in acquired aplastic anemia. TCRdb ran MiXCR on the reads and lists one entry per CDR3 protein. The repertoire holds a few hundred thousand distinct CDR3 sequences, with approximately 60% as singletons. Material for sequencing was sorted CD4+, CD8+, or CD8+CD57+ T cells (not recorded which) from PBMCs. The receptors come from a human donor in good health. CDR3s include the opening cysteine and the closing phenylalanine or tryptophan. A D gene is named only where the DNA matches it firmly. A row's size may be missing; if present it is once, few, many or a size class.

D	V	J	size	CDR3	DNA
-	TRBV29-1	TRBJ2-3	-	CSLLGFADTQYF	TGCAGCCTACTAGGATTTGCAGATACGCAGTATTTT
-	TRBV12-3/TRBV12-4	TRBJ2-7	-	CASSPSLAAHEQYF	TGTGCCAGCAGTCCTTCCTTAGCGGCCCACGAGCAGTACTTC
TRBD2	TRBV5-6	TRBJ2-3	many	CASSLGLAAAGTDTQYF	TGTGCCAGCAGCTTGGGGCTAGCGGCGGCGGGCACAGATACGCAGTATTTT
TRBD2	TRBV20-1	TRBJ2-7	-	CSADGTSGVDEQYF	TGCAGTGCTGATGGGACTAGCGGGGTCGACGAGCAGTACTTC
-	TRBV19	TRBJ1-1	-	CASSIIGGMTEAFF	TGTGCCAGTAGTATTATCGGGGGGATGACTGAAGCTTTCTTT
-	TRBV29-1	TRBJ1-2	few	CSVGSLIAVNYGYTF	TGCAGCGTTGGGTCACTCATTGCCGTAAACTATGGCTACACCTTC
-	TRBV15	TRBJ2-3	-	CATSGNGREGDTQYF	TGTGCCACCAGCGGTAACGGGAGAGAGGGAGATACGCAGTATTTT
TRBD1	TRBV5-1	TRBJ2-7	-	CASSSWDRKDEQYF	TGCGCCAGCAGCTCCTGGGACAGGAAGGACGAGCAGTACTTC
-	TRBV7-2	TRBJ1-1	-	CASSLLGGGNTEAFF	TGTGCCAGCAGCCTCCTCGGGGGAGGAAACACTGAAGCTTTCTTT
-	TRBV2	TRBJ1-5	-	CASSDIQGSNQPQHF	TGTGCCAGCAGTGACATACAGGGAAGCAATCAGCCCCAGCATTTT
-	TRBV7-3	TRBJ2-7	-	CASSFSVEAEQYF	TGTGCCAGCAGCTTCTCAGTTGAGGCCGAGCAGTACTTC
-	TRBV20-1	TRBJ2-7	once	CSARDLTRPSYEQYF	TGCAGTGCTAGAGATCTGACGAGGCCCTCCTACGAGCAGTACTTC
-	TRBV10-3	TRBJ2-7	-	CAISGRDSSYEQYF	TGTGCCATCAGTGGCCGGGACTCGTCCTACGAGCAGTACTTC
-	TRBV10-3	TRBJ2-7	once	CAISESRYEQYF	TGTGCCATCAGTGAGTCCCGCTACGAGCAGTACTTC
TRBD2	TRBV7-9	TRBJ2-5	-	CASSPSGAGETQYF	TGTGCCAGCAGCCCGAGCGGGGCAGGAGAGACCCAGTACTTC
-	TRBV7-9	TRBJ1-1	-	CASSPGGSTEAFF	TGTGCCAGCAGCCCCGGAGGGAGCACTGAAGCTTTCTTT
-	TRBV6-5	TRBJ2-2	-	CASSFGRELFF	TGTGCCAGCAGTTTCGGCAGGGAGCTGTTTTTT
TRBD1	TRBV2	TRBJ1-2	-	CASSEGTGVYGYTF	TGTGCCAGCAGTGAGGGGACAGGGGTCTATGGCTACACCTTC
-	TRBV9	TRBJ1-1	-	CASSSINTEAFF	TGTGCCAGCAGCTCCATAAACACTGAAGCTTTCTTT
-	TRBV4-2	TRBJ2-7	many	CASSQDGRSEQYF	TGTGCCAGCAGCCAAGATGGACGGTCCGAGCAGTACTTC
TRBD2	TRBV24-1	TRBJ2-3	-	CATSDLLAGPDTQYF	TGTGCCACCAGTGACCTACTAGCGGGGCCAGATACGCAGTATTTT
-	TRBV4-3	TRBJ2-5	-	CASSLAVTHLQETQYF	TGCGCCAGCAGCTTGGCTGTGACCCACCTTCAAGAGACCCAGTACTTC
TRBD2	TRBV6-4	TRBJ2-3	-	CASSPGTSGTEQYF	TGTGCCAGCAGTCCAGGGACTAGCGGGACCGAGCAGTATTTT
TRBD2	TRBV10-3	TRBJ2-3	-	CAISESRSSGGATDTQYF	TGTGCCATCAGTGAGTCGCGCTCTAGCGGGGGGGCAACAGATACGCAGTATTTT
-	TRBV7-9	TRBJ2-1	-	CASSFHRDSSYNEQFF	TGTGCCAGCAGCTTCCACAGAGACAGCTCCTACAATGAGCAGTTCTTC
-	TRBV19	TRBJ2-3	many	CASSGVAGPDTQYF	TGTGCCAGTAGTGGTGTCGCTGGACCAGATACGCAGTATTTT
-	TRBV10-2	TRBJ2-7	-	CASSESGYEQYF	TGCGCCAGCAGTGAGTCGGGGTACGAGCAGTACTTC
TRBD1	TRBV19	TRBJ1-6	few	CASRDRGSYNSPLHF	TGTGCCAGTAGAGACAGGGGATCCTATAATTCACCCCTCCACTTT
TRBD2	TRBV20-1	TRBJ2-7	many	CSARPSTSADFYEQYF	TGCAGTGCTAGACCTTCGACTAGCGCGGATTTCTACGAGCAGTACTTC
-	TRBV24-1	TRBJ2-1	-	CATKGGGSYNEQFF	TGTGCCACCAAGGGGGGGGGCTCCTACAATGAGCAGTTCTTC
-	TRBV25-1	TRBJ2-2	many	CASSVGGTGELFF	TGTGCCAGCAGTGTAGGCGGGACCGGGGAGCTGTTTTTT
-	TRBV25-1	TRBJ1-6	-	CASSEQGNSPLHF	TGTGCCAGCAGTGAACAGGGAAATTCACCCCTCCACTTT
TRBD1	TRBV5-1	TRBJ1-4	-	CASSLQGAEEKLFF	TGCGCCAGCAGCTTACAGGGGGCTGAGGAAAAACTGTTTTTT
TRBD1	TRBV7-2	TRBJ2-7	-	CASSPPRGRLSYEQYF	TGTGCCAGCAGCCCCCCCAGGGGGCGCCTATCCTACGAGCAGTACTTC
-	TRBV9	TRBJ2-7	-	CASTRGGGEQYF	TGTGCCAGCACCAGGGGAGGGGGCGAGCAGTACTTC
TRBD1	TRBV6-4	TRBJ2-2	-	CASSDGQGGTGDLFF	TGTGCCAGCAGTGATGGACAGGGCGGAACCGGGGACCTGTTTTTT
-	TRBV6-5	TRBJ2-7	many	CASSYSSAPGEQYF	TGTGCCAGCAGTTACTCGTCGGCCCCCGGCGAGCAGTACTTC
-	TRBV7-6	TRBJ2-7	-	CASSLVSYGQYF	TGTGCCAGCAGCTTAGTCAGCTACGGGCAGTACTTC
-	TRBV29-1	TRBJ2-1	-	CSVGQSQGNEQFF	TGCAGCGTTGGACAGTCCCAAGGCAATGAGCAGTTCTTC
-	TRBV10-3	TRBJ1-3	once	CAILGTPGNTIYF	TGTGCCATCCTGGGAACCCCTGGAAACACCATATATTTT
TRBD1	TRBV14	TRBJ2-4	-	CASSQGGTGLAKNIQYF	TGTGCCAGCAGCCAAGGAGGGACAGGGTTGGCCAAAAACATTCAGTACTTC
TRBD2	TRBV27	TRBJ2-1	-	CASSFGGSGNEQFF	TGTGCCAGCAGTTTTGGCGGGAGTGGCAATGAGCAGTTCTTC
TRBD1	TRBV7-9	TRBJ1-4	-	CASSGGTGVTEKLFF	TGTGCCAGCAGCGGCGGGACAGGGGTTACTGAAAAACTGTTTTTT
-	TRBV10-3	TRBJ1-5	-	CAIRKGIGDMRNQPQHF	TGTGCCATCAGGAAGGGTATCGGGGATATGCGCAATCAGCCCCAGCATTTT
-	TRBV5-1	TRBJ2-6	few	CASSLEGTGANVLTF	TGCGCCAGCAGCTTGGAGGGGACTGGGGCCAACGTCCTGACTTTC
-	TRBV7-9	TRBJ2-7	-	CASSSPTVDEQYF	TGTGCCAGCAGCTCCCCGACAGTGGACGAGCAGTACTTC
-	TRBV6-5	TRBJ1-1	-	CASSSNAQGNTEAFF	TGTGCCAGCAGCTCGAACGCACAGGGGAACACTGAAGCTTTCTTT
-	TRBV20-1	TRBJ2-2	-	CSARDSLAGDTGELFF	TGCAGTGCTAGAGATTCTCTAGCCGGGGACACCGGGGAGCTGTTTTTT
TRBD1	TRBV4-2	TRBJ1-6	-	CASRTGTGNSPLHF	TGTGCCAGCAGAACCGGGACAGGGAATTCACCCCTCCACTTT
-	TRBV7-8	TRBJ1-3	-	CASSSLNYGNTIYF	TGTGCCAGCAGCTCACTGAACTATGGAAACACCATATATTTT
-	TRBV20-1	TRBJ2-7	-	CSAMDRRYEQYF	TGCAGTGCGATGGATAGGAGGTACGAGCAGTACTTC
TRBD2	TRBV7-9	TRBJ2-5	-	CASSQMGGSETQYF	TGTGCCAGCAGCCAAATGGGGGGGAGTGAGACCCAGTACTTC
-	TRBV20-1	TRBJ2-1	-	CSARDRSYNEQFF	TGCAGTGCTAGAGATAGGAGTTACAATGAGCAGTTCTTC
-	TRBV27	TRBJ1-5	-	CASSLSPGNQPQHF	TGTGCCAGCAGTTTATCCCCGGGCAATCAGCCCCAGCATTTT
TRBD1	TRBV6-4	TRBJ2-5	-	CASRDRGLETQYF	TGTGCCAGCAGAGACAGGGGTTTGGAGACCCAGTACTTC
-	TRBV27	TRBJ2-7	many	CASSPGAYGDEQYF	TGTGCCAGCAGCCCGGGAGCCTACGGGGACGAGCAGTACTTC
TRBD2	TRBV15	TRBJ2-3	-	CATSRGGRRTDTQYF	TGTGCCACCAGCAGAGGCGGGAGGAGGACAGATACGCAGTATTTT
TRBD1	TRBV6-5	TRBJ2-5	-	CASRGTGAIAETQYF	TGTGCCAGCAGGGGGACAGGGGCGATTGCAGAGACCCAGTACTTC
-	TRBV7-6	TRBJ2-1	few	CASSSRLRELYNEQFF	TGTGCCAGCAGCTCGCGGCTCAGAGAATTATACAATGAGCAGTTCTTC